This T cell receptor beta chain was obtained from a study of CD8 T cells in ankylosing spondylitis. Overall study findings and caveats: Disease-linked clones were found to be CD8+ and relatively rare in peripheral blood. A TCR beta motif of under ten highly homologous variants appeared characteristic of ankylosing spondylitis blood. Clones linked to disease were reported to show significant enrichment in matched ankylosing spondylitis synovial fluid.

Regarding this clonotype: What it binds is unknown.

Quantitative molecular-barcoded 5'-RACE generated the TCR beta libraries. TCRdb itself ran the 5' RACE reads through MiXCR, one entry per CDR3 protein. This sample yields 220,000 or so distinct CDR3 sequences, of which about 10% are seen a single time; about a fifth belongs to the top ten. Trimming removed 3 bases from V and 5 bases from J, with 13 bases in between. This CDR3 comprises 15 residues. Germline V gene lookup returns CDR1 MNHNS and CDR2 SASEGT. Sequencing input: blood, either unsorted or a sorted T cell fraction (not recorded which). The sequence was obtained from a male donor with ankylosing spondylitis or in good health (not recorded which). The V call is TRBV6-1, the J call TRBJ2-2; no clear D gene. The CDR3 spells CASSDGSVPTGELFF. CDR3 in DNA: TGTGCCAGCAGTGATGGGTCTGTCCCAACCGGGGAGCTGTTTTTT.